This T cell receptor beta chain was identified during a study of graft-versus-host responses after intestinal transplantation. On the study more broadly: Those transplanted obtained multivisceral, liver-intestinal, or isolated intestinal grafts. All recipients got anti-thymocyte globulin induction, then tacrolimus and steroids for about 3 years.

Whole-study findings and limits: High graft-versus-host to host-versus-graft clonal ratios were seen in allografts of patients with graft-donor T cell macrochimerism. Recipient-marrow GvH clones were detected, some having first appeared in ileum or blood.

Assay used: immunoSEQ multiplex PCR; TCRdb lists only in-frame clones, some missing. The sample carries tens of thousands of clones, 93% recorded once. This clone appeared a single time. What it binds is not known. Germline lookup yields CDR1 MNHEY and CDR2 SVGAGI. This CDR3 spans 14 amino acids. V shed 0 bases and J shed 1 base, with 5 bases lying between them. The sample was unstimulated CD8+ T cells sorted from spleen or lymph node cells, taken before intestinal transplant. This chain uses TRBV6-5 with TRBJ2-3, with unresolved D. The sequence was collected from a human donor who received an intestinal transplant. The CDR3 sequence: CASSYSAGTDTQYF. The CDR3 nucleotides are TGTGCCAGCAGTTACTCGGCAGGCACAGATACGCAGTATTTT.